These T cell receptor beta chains were read from a single sample in a study of shared T cell receptors in the human thymus. The assay was immunoSEQ multiplex PCR, and TCRdb's table has in-frame clones only and misses some. The table has under 700,000 clones, 75% to 85% seen once; the top ten hold about 0.013%. These same data were also listed under a study on human thymus T cells.

Sample: thymocytes. The receptors derive from a boy in the first two years of life with a congenital heart defect. Both conserved end residues are part of each CDR3. Fields, in order: J gene, D gene, V gene, clone size, CDR3 protein, CDR3 DNA. A D gene is named only where the DNA matches it firmly. The size entry is marked missing in some rows and otherwise reads once, few, many or a size class.

>TRBJ2-3|NA|TRBV30|few
CAWRTVGGADTQYF
TGTGCCTGGAGAACCGTAGGGGGGGCAGATACGCAGTATTTT
>TRBJ2-3|NA|TRBV15|NA
CATSRDQGTDTQYF
TGTGCCACCAGCAGAGACCAGGGCACAGATACGCAGTATTTT
>TRBJ1-2|TRBD1|TRBV6-4|NA
CARGQGGYGYTF
TGTGCCAGGGGACAGGGCGGTTATGGCTACACCTTC
>TRBJ1-5|TRBD1|TRBV28|NA
CASSSPKNRGLTNQPQHF
TGTGCCAGCAGTTCCCCCAAGAACAGGGGGCTTACCAATCAGCCCCAGCATTTT
>TRBJ2-7|NA|TRBV6-5|NA
CASTHFRESYEQYF
TGTGCCAGCACCCATTTTAGGGAGAGTTACGAGCAGTACTTC
>TRBJ2-7|NA|TRBV19|NA
CASSIKASGSYEQYF
TGTGCCAGTAGTATTAAGGCGTCGGGCTCCTACGAGCAGTACTTC
>TRBJ2-3|TRBD2|TRBV7-9|NA
CASSPMREGADTQYF
TGTGCCAGCAGCCCCATGCGGGAGGGCGCAGATACGCAGTATTTT
>TRBJ1-1|TRBD1|TRBV5-1|NA
CASSPTGGQTEAFF
TGCGCCAGCAGCCCGACAGGGGGTCAAACTGAAGCTTTCTTT
>TRBJ2-1|TRBD1|TRBV5-8|NA
CASSSYDRGLDYNEQFF
TGTGCCAGCAGCTCCTACGACAGGGGGCTGGACTACAATGAGCAGTTCTTC
>TRBJ2-7|TRBD2|TRBV28|once
CASRNLAGLSYEQYF
TGTGCCAGCAGGAATCTAGCGGGACTCTCCTACGAGCAGTACTTC
>TRBJ1-2|NA|TRBV9|NA
CASSVEGTTKNYGYTF
TGTGCCAGCAGCGTAGAGGGGACAACAAAGAACTATGGCTACACCTTC
>TRBJ1-3|TRBD1|TRBV29-1|NA
CSVLLGTVGNTIYF
TGCAGCGTTTTGCTGGGGACAGTTGGAAACACCATATATTTT
>TRBJ2-3|NA|TRBV28|few
CASSPSPPGTGDYTDTQYF
TGTGCCAGCAGTCCTTCCCCGCCCGGGACTGGGGATTACACAGATACGCAGTATTTT
>TRBJ2-7|TRBD1|TRBV7-2|NA
CASSSRDRAEQYF
TGTGCCAGCAGCTCTAGGGACAGGGCCGAGCAGTACTTC
>TRBJ2-1|NA|TRBV2|NA
CASSTTSWRETYNEQFF
TGTGCCAGCAGTACGACTAGTTGGCGGGAAACCTACAATGAGCAGTTCTTC
>TRBJ2-5|TRBD2|TRBV29-1|NA
CSVEVLTSGRIGETQYF
TGCAGCGTTGAAGTCTTGACTAGCGGGAGAATCGGAGAGACCCAGTACTTC
>TRBJ1-5|TRBD1|TRBV6-1|few
CASSDSAGGPEPQHF
TGTGCCAGCAGTGATAGCGCAGGGGGACCGGAGCCCCAGCATTTT
>TRBJ1-4|TRBD1|TRBV4-3|NA
CASSQGDRATNEKLFF
TGCGCCAGCAGCCAGGGGGACAGGGCAACTAATGAAAAACTGTTTTTT
>TRBJ1-1|NA|TRBV4-3|NA
CASSQELARTDTEAFF
TGCGCCAGCAGCCAAGAACTTGCTCGTACGGACACTGAAGCTTTCTTT
>TRBJ2-4|NA|TRBV7-8|NA
CASSPGTSALRYF
TGTGCCAGCAGCCCCGGGACATCGGCTTTAAGGTACTTC
>TRBJ2-7|TRBD1|TRBV10-2|NA
CASSELTGLTYEQYF
TGCGCCAGCAGTGAGTTGACAGGGCTCACCTACGAGCAGTACTTC
>TRBJ2-1|TRBD2|TRBV6-5|NA
CASSYSNSGGNEQFF
TGTGCCAGCAGTTACTCGAATTCGGGGGGCAATGAGCAGTTCTTC
>TRBJ1-4|NA|TRBV5-1|NA
CASSLGALHNEKLFF
TGCGCCAGCAGCTTGGGGGCACTCCACAATGAAAAACTGTTTTTT
>TRBJ2-7|NA|TRBV7-2|NA
CASSSKGGGRRYEQYF
TGTGCCAGCAGCTCCAAGGGGGGCGGGAGAAGGTACGAGCAGTACTTC
>TRBJ2-7|NA|TRBV7-9|NA
CASSLTQQGYEQYF
TGTGCCAGCAGCTTGACCCAACAGGGCTACGAGCAGTACTTC
>TRBJ1-1|NA|TRBV5-8|NA
CASSSRRGNTEAFF
TGTGCCAGCAGCTCAAGGCGGGGCAACACTGAAGCTTTCTTT
>TRBJ2-1|TRBD2|TRBV7-3|NA
CASSLYPSGRSSYNEQFF
TGTGCCAGCAGCTTATACCCTAGCGGGAGGAGCTCCTACAATGAGCAGTTCTTC
>TRBJ1-1|NA|TRBV18|few
CASSHTKWGLGTEAFF
TGTGCCAGCTCCCACACGAAATGGGGGCTAGGGACTGAAGCTTTCTTT
>TRBJ1-2|TRBD1|TRBV7-9|NA
CASSLFSGGVFDGYTF
TGTGCCAGCAGCTTATTTTCAGGGGGCGTCTTCGATGGCTACACCTTC
>TRBJ1-1|NA|TRBV7-9|NA
CASAREGAEAFF
TGTGCCAGCGCCAGGGAGGGGGCTGAAGCTTTCTTT
>TRBJ2-1|NA|TRBV9|NA
CASSSQSYNEQFF
TGTGCCAGCAGCTCCCAATCCTACAATGAGCAGTTCTTC
>TRBJ2-5|TRBD2|TRBV7-6|once
CASSLEGGRTSGSQETQYF
TGTGCCAGCAGCTTAGAAGGAGGGCGGACTAGCGGATCCCAAGAGACCCAGTACTTC
>TRBJ2-1|NA|TRBV9|NA
CASSGRPGGGASDLPGGEQFF
TGTGCCAGCAGCGGCCGTCCGGGGGGCGGGGCTAGCGACCTCCCGGGGGGTGAGCAGTTCTTC
>TRBJ2-5|NA|TRBV27|few
CASSLFAAPQETQYF
TGTGCCAGCAGTTTATTCGCGGCACCCCAAGAGACCCAGTACTTC
>TRBJ2-2|TRBD2|TRBV4-2|NA
CASSQDTSGSCNGELFF
TGTGCCAGCAGCCAAGATACTAGCGGGAGTTGTAACGGGGAGCTGTTTTTT
>TRBJ2-5|TRBD2|TRBV29-1|once
CSALLGLAGGPETQYF
TGCAGCGCCCTACTGGGACTAGCGGGAGGGCCAGAGACCCAGTACTTC
>TRBJ2-4|TRBD2|TRBV5-4|NA
CASSRTSGSRAKNIQYF
TGTGCCAGCAGCAGGACTAGCGGGAGTCGAGCCAAAAACATTCAGTACTTC
>TRBJ2-3|NA|TRBV5-1|NA
CASSVFGGTSTDTQYF
TGCGCCAGCAGCGTGTTCGGCGGGACCAGCACAGATACGCAGTATTTT
>TRBJ1-3|NA|TRBV5-1|NA
CASSLVASDIEYGNTIYF
TGCGCCAGCAGCTTGGTGGCTTCTGACATAGAATATGGAAACACCATATATTTT
>TRBJ2-1|NA|TRBV7-9|NA
CASSPRAGAGRGNEQFF
TGTGCCAGCAGCCCCCGGGCAGGGGCCGGTCGTGGGAATGAGCAGTTCTTC
>TRBJ2-3|TRBD2|TRBV29-1|NA
CSVEGPSGLRTDTQYF
TGCAGCGTTGAGGGGCCTAGCGGACTCCGCACAGATACGCAGTATTTT
>TRBJ1-4|TRBD1|TRBV5-1|NA
CASSCDRGGEKLFF
TGCGCCAGCAGCTGCGACAGGGGAGGCGAAAAACTGTTTTTT
>TRBJ1-4|NA|TRBV5-8|NA
CASPGPGQGFLKTEKLFF
TGTGCCAGCCCCGGGCCAGGACAAGGGTTTCTGAAAACTGAAAAACTGTTTTTT
>TRBJ2-3|TRBD2|TRBV13|NA
CASSPEGLAGIRNPPDTQYF
TGTGCCAGCAGCCCTGAGGGACTAGCGGGAATCCGAAACCCACCAGATACGCAGTATTTT
>TRBJ1-1|NA|TRBV29-1|NA
CSVRRGGVLNTEAFF
TGCAGCGTTCGCAGGGGTGGGGTGTTGAACACTGAAGCTTTCTTT
>TRBJ2-1|TRBD2|TRBV5-4|NA
CASSSGLAGDYNEQFF
TGTGCCAGCAGCTCGGGACTAGCGGGGGACTACAATGAGCAGTTCTTC
>TRBJ2-3|NA|TRBV6-6|NA
CASSLDSSSTDTQYF
TGTGCCAGCAGTCTTGACAGTTCTAGCACAGATACGCAGTATTTT
>TRBJ2-1|TRBD2|TRBV19|NA
CASALAGNCGGVNEQFF
TGTGCCAGCGCTCTAGCGGGAAACTGTGGAGGAGTCAATGAGCAGTTCTTC
>TRBJ2-1|NA|TRBV7-6|few
CASSIFGGPDPSNSYNEQFF
TGTGCCAGCAGCATCTTTGGGGGCCCAGACCCTTCAAACTCCTACAATGAGCAGTTCTTC
>TRBJ2-7|TRBD1|TRBV27|NA
CASSHRDRESYEQYF
TGTGCCAGCAGCCACCGGGACAGGGAATCCTACGAGCAGTACTTC
>TRBJ2-7|TRBD2|TRBV5-1|NA
CASSHPGTSGRGGEQYF
TGCGCCAGCAGCCACCCCGGGACTAGCGGGAGGGGCGGCGAGCAGTACTTC
>TRBJ2-2|NA|TRBV19|NA
CASSATRYTGELFF
TGTGCCAGTAGTGCGACTAGATACACCGGGGAGCTGTTTTTT
>TRBJ2-7|TRBD2|TRBV15|NA
CATSREPLEREFEQYF
TGTGCCACCAGCAGAGAGCCACTTGAGCGGGAGTTCGAGCAGTACTTC